This T cell receptor (beta chain) came from a study of blood T cells in healthy people across ages. As for the study in general: Capture via template switching afforded approximately one barcoded beta molecule per two T cells.

The CDR3 consists of 14 residues. V was clipped by 9 bases and J by 7 bases; unmatched bases: 13. CDR1 is MDHEN, CDR2 SYDVKM, per germline. This clonotype has only a few counts. Isolation per sample recovered at least 7 million PBMCs. The use of a sample-barcoded 5' primer and a J-beta primer mix characterized a second PCR of about 7 to 12 cycles. TCRdb redid the calling of the 5' RACE reads with MiXCR, one entry per CDR3 protein. Among a few hundred thousand distinct CDR3 sequences listed, roughly 27% were seen once. The chain recombines TRBV28 with TRBJ2-7; 9 bases are a match to TRBD2. The receptor comes from a woman aged 70-85 years in good health. Sequenced input: blood. The CDR3 nucleotides read TGTGCCAGTCAACTAGCGGGCCTTACTCGGGAGCAGTACTTC. Translated: CASQLAGLTREQYF.